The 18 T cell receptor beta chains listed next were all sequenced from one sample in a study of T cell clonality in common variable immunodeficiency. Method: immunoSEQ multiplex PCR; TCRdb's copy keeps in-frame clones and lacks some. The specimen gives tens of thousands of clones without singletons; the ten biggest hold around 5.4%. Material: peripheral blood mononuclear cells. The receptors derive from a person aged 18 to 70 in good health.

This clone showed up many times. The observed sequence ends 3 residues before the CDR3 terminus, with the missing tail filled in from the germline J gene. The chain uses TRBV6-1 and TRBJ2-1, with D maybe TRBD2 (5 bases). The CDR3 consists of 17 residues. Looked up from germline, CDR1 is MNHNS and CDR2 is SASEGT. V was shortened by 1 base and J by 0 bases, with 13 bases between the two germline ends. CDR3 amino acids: CASSEERVALSYNEQFF. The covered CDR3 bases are TGTGCCAGCAGTGAAGAAAGGGTAGCGCTCTCCTACAATGAG.

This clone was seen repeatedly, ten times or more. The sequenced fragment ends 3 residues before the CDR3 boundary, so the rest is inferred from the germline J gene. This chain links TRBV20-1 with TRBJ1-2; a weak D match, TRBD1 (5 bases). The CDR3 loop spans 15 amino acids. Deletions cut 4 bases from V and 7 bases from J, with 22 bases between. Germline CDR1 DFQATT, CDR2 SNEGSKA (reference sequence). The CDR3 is CSAKAYRIGISGYTF. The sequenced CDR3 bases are TGCAGTGCTAAGGCGTACAGGATAGGTATCTCTGGC.

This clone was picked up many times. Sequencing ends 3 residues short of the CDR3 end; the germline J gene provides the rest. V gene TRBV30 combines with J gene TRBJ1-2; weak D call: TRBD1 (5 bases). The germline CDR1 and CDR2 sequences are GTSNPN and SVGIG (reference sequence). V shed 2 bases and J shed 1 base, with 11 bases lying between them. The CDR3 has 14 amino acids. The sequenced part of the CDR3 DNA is TGTGCCTGGAGTATTGGGCAGGGTAACTATGGC. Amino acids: CAWSIGQGNYG. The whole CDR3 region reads CAWSIGQGNYGYTF.

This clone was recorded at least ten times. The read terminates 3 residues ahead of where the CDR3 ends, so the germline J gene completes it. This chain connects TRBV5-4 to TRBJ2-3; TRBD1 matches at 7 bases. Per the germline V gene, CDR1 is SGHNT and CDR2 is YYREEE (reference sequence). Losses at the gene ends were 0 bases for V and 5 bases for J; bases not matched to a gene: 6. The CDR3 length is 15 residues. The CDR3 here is CASSLETGIEDTQYF. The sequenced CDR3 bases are TGTGCCAGCAGCTTGGAGACAGGGATTGAAGATACG.

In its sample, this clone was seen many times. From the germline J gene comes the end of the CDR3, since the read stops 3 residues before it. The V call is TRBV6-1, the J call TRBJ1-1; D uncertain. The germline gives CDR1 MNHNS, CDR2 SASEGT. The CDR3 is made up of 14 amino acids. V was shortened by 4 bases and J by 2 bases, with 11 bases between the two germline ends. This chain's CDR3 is CASSAHLLNTEAFF. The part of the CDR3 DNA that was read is TGTGCCAGCAGTGCACATCTTCTTAACACTGAA.

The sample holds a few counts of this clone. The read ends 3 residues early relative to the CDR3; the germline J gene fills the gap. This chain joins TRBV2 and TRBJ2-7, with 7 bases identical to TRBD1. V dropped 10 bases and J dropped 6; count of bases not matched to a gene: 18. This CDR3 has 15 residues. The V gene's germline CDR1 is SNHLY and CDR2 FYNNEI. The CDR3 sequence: CATTSSGTAISEQYF. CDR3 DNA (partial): TGTGCCACTACCTCTTCCGGGACAGCGATCTCCGAG.

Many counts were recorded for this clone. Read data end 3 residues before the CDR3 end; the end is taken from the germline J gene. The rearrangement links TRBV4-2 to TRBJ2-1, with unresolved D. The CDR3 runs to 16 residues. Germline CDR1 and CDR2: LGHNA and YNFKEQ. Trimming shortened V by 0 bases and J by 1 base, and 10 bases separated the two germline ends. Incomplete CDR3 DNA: TGTGCCAGCAGCCAAGAAGCAGGAGTGTCCTACAATGAG. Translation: CASSQEAGVSYNE. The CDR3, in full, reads CASSQEAGVSYNEQFF.

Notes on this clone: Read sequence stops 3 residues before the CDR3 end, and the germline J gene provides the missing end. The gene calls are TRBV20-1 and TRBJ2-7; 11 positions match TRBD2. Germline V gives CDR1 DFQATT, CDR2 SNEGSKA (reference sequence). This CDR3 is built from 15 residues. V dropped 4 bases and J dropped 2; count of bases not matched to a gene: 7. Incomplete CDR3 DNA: TGCAGTGCTAAAAAACTAGCGGGAGAACCCTACGAG. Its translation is CSAKKLAGEPYE. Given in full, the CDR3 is CSAKKLAGEPYEQYF.

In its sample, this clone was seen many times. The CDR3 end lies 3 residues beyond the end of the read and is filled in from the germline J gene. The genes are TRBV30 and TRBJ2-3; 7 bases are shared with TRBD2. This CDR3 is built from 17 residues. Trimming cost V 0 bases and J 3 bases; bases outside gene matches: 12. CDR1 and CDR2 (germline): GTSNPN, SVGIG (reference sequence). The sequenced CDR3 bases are TGTGCCTGGAGTGTAATGCCTAGCGGTTATCGGACAGATACG. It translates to CAWSVMPSGYRTDT. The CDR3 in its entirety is CAWSVMPSGYRTDTQYF.

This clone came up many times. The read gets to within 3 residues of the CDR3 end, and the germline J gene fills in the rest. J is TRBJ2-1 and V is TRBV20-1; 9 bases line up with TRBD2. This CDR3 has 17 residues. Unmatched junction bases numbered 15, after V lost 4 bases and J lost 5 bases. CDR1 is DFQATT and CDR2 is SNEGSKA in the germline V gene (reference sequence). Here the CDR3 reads CSATPMVIAGVNNEQFF. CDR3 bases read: TGCAGTGCTACCCCGATGGTCATAGCGGGAGTTAACAATGAG.

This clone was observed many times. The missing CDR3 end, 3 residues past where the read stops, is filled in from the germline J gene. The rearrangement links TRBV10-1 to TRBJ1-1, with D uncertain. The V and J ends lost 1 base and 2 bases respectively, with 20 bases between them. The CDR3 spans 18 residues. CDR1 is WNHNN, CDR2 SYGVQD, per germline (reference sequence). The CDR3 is CASSELVSGTTINTEAFF. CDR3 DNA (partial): TGCGCCAGCAGTGAGTTAGTATCTGGAACTACGATTAACACTGAA.

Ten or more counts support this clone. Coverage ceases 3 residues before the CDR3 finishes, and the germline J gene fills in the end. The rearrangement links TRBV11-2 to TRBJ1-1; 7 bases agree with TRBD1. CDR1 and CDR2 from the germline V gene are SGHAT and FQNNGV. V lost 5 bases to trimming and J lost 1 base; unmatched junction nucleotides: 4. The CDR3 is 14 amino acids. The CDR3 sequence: CASSDRVWNTEAFF. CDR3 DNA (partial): TGTGCCAGCAGCGACAGGGTCTGGAACACTGAA.

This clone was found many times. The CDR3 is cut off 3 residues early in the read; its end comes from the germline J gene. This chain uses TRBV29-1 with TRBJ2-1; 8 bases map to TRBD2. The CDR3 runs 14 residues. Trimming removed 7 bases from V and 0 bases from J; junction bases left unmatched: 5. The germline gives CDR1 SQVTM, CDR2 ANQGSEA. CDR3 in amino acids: CSGSSGSSYNEQFF. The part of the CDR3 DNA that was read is TGCAGCGGGTCGAGCGGGAGCTCCTACAATGAG.

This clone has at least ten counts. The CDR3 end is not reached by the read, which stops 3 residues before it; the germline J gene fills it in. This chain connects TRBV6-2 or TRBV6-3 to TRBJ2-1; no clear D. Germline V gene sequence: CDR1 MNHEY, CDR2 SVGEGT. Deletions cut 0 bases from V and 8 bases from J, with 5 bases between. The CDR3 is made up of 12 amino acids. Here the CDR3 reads CASSYSSYEQFF. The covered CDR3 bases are TGTGCCAGCAGTTACTCGTCCTATGAG.

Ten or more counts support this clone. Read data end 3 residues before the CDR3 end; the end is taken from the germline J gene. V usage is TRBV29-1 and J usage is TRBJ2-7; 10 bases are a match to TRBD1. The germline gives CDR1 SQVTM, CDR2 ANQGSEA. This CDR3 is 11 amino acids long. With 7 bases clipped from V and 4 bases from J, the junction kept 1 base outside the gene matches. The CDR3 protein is CSAGQGYEQYF. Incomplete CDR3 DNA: TGCAGCGCGGGACAGGGGTACGAG.

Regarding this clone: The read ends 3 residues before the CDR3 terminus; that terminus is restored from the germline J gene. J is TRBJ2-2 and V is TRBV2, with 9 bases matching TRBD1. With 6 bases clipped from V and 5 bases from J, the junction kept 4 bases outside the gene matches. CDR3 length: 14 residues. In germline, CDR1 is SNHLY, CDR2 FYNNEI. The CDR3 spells CASRGTGSTGELFF. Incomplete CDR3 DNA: TGTGCCAGCAGGGGGACAGGGAGTACCGGGGAG.

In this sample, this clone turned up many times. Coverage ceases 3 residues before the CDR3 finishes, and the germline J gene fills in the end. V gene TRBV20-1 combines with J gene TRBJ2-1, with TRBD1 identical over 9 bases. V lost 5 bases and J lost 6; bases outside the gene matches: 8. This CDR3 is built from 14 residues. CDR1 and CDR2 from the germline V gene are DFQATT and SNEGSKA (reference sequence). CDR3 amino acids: CSAETGTGRNEQFF. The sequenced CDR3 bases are TGCAGTGCTGAGACCGGGACAGGGCGCAATGAG.

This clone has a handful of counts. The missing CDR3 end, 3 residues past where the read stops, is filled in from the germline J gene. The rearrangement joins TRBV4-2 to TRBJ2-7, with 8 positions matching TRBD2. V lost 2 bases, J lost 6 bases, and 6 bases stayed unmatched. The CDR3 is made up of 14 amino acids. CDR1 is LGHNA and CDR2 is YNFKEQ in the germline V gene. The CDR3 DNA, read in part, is TGTGCCAGCAGCCAAAGCGGGAGAGGTCTCGAG. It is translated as CASSQSGRGLE. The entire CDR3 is CASSQSGRGLEQYF.